Presented here are 4 T cell receptor beta chains from one specimen sequenced in a study of blood T cell repertoires in COVID-19 (dated by TCRdb to about 2020). Libraries came from the immunoSEQ multiplex PCR assay. What TCRdb holds here is the immuneACCESS table cut down to in-frame rearrangements. Part of the clones is not present; checked against another copy, under half of the missing clones reflect an unresolved V gene, and the others are unexplained. The sample has around 80,000 clones on record, around 80% of them singletons. The top ten clonotypes cover about a fifth of the sample. Source material: peripheral blood. These receptors all come from a woman of 80 years or more with active or convalescent COVID-19.

V gene TRBV7-3 combines with J gene TRBJ2-5; D gene uncertain. Germline CDR1 SGHTA, CDR2 FQGTGA. The CDR3 contains 13 residues. V was clipped by 4 bases and J by 5 bases, with 11 bases between them. Written as DNA, the CDR3 is TGTGCCAGCAGCTCCCAGGTCGCGGAGACCCAGTACTTC. Amino acid sequence: CASSSQVAETQYF.

The chain is built from TRBV5-4 and TRBJ2-7; D not certain. The CDR3 is 13 amino acids. The V gene's germline CDR1 is SGHNT and CDR2 YYREEE (reference sequence). V dropped 0 bases and J dropped 1 base, with 5 bases sitting between them. As DNA, the CDR3 is TGTGCCAGCAGCTTGGACGCGTCCTACGAGCAGTACTTC. Its protein product is CASSLDASYEQYF.

This clone was seen more than once but under ten times. The genes are TRBV27 and TRBJ2-1; 10 bases map to TRBD2. CDR1 and CDR2 from the germline V gene are MNHEY and SMNVEV (reference sequence). J was trimmed by 7 bases and V by 0 bases; bases with no gene match: 6. There are 16 residues in the CDR3. The CDR3 sequence: CASSLSLVAGGNEQFF. The CDR3 DNA reads as TGTGCCAGCAGTTTATCGTTGGTAGCGGGGGGAAATGAGCAGTTCTTC.

This chain links TRBV7-2 with TRBJ1-5, with a weak D call TRBD1 (5 bases). There are 14 residues in the CDR3. Trimming stripped 5 bases from V and 7 bases from J, with 15 bases between. Germline-derived CDR1 and CDR2 are SGHTA and FQGNSA. Here the CDR3 reads CASSHRAEGQPQHF. The CDR3 DNA is TGTGCCAGCAGCCACCGGGCGGAGGGGCAGCCCCAGCATTTT.